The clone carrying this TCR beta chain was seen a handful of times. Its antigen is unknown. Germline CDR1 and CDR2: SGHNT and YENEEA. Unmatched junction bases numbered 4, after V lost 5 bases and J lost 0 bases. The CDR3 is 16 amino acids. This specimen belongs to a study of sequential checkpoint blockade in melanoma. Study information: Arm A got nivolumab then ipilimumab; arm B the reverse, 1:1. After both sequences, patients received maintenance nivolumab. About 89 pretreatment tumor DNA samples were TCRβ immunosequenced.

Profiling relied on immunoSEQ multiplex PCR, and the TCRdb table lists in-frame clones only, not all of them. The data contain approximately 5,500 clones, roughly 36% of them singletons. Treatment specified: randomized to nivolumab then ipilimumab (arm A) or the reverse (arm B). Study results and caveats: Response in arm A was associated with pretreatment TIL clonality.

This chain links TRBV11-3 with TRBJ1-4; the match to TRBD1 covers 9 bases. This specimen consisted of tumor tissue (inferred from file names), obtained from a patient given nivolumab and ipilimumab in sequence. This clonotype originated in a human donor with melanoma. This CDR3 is CASSQGTGTTNEKLFF. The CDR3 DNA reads TGTGCCAGCAGCCAAGGGACAGGGACAACTAATGAAAAACTGTTTTTT.